This TCR beta chain was identified in a study of tissue T cells after allogeneic stem cell transplantation. Whole-study findings and limits: Within patients, tissue anatomy strongly shaped TCR repertoire composition.

As regards this clone: Antigen specificity is unknown. The gene names given are mouse names. The read finishes 1 residue shy of the CDR3 end, and the germline J gene is used to complete it.

Time point defined: mouse harvest day 14 after allogeneic transplant. Each mouse received 10^7 T-cell-depleted marrow cells plus 10^6 splenic CD5+ T cells by tail vein. This mouse GVHD model was MHC-mismatched B6 to BALB/c, profiled day 7 or 14. Profiling relied on immunoSEQ multiplex PCR, and the TCRdb table lists in-frame clones only, not all of them. The sample shows a few thousand clones, 40% to 55% of them seen only once. The trim removed 3 bases at V and 7 bases at J, leaving 7 bases unmatched. This CDR3 has 15 amino acids. Germline V gene lookup returns CDR1 NNHDY and CDR2 SYVADS. Sequencing used gut tissue. This clonotype was sampled from a female BALB/c mouse given C57BL/6 T cells with graft-versus-host disease after an allogeneic hematopoietic cell transplant. This chain links TRBV13-3 with TRBJ1-4, with 9 bases that match TRBD1. CDR3 DNA (partial): TGTGCCAGCAGTGCCCGGGACAGGGTTCCCGAAAGATTATTT. Its translation: CASSARDRVPERLF. The full CDR3 sequence reads CASSARDRVPERLFF.